Each of the 15 T cell receptor beta chains below was sequenced from the same sample in a study of CXCR3-negative and CXCR3-positive naive CD8 T cells (dated by TCRdb to the late 2010s). General findings and caveats noted by the study authors: TRB CDR3s from CXCR3-positive naive cells showed higher hydrophobicity (lower Kidera factor 4), lower energy, and higher strength and volume indices than CXCR3-negative naive cells.

Their cognate antigens are unknown. TCRdb lists the instrument as NextSeq 550. The Human TCR Profiling Kit (MiLaboratory) was used to make UMI-labeled 5' RACE TRB cDNA libraries. Reprocessed by TCRdb, the reads give a single entry per CDR3 protein sequence, without DNA. The sample table holds 120,000 to 150,000 distinct CDR3 sequences. Together, the top ten hold 0.25% to 0.3% of the sample. The sequenced sample was naive CXCR3+ CD8+ T cells from blood. The label giving this sample's cell subset or site can be read as: CD45RO-CCR7+CD27+CD95- naive CD8+ T cells expressing CXCR3 (TNR3+). The receptor set was obtained from a human donor in good health. Some clones in this sample may be carry-over from other donors' samples.

This rearrangement joins TRBV6-2 or TRBV6-3 to TRBJ2-3; TCRdb picks TRBD2, but there is no DNA to check that call. This CDR3 spans 16 amino acids. Germline V gene sequence: CDR1 MNHEY, CDR2 SVGEGT. CDR3 sequence: CASSSLGLADTDTQYF.

The chain couples TRBV14 to TRBJ1-1; TCRdb returns TRBD1, unconfirmable since there is no DNA. Germline V gene lookup returns CDR1 SGHDN and CDR2 FVKESK. This CDR3 is built from 15 residues. CDR3 region: CASSQVTGMGTEAFF.

This chain joins TRBV6-5 and TRBJ2-3. Germline-derived CDR1 and CDR2 are MNHEY and SVGAGI. The CDR3 extends over 16 amino acids. The CDR3 is CASIQSGPSSTDTQYF.

The rearrangement uses TRBV29-1 and TRBJ2-7; absent DNA, TCRdb's TRBD2 call cannot be checked. The CDR3 has 14 amino acids. Germline CDR1 is SQVTM and CDR2 is ANQGSEA. The CDR3 protein is CSVALSGTPYEQYF.

This chain joins TRBV3-1 and TRBJ2-5; the D gene TCRdb calls, TRBD2, cannot be checked with no DNA. Germline-derived CDR1 and CDR2 are LGHDT and YNNKEL (reference sequence). The CDR3 is 14 residues long. The CDR3 is CASSQMGQRETQYF.

V and J are TRBV15 and TRBJ1-5. CDR1 LNHNV and CDR2 YYDKDF come from the germline V gene (reference sequence). This CDR3 has 15 residues. Here the CDR3 reads CATSRFPAGDQPQHF.

The rearrangement uses TRBV29-1 and TRBJ2-5; as DNA is missing, the TRBD1 call by TCRdb cannot be tested. This CDR3 spans 15 amino acids. Germline-derived CDR1 and CDR2 are SQVTM and ANQGSEA. The CDR3 loop reads CSVDRLLGGKETQYF. Complete variable domain (other parts from reference TRBV29-1 and TRBJ2-5): SAVISQKPSRDICQRGTSLTIQCQVDSQVTMMFWYRQQPGQSLTLIATANQGSEATYESGFVIDKFPISRPNLTFSTLTVSNMSPEDSSIYLCSVDRLLGGKETQYFGPGTRLLVL.

The V gene is TRBV6-5, the J gene TRBJ2-7; checking the TCRdb D call of TRBD1 is not possible without DNA. The germline gives CDR1 MNHEY, CDR2 SVGAGI. The CDR3 consists of 16 residues. The CDR3 loop is CASSSPPSRQVGEQYF.

The V gene is TRBV19, the J gene TRBJ2-2; as DNA is missing, the TRBD1 call by TCRdb cannot be tested. Germline-derived CDR1 and CDR2 are LNHDA and SQIVND (reference sequence). CDR3 length: 17 residues. The chain's CDR3 is CASSGARPGEVTGELFF.

The chain recombines TRBV7-9 with TRBJ2-6. CDR1 is SEHNR and CDR2 is FQNEAQ in the germline V gene (reference sequence). The CDR3 loop spans 13 amino acids. CDR3 amino acids: CASSVVEANVLTF.

This chain connects TRBV5-6 to TRBJ1-1; TCRdb lists TRBD1, though no DNA is available to test this call. The CDR3 totals 12 residues. Germline CDR1 is SGHDT and CDR2 is YYEEEE. The CDR3 reads CASSSGGSEAFF.

This chain's CDR3 is CASSLDVTYNEQFF. The rearrangement joins TRBV5-6 to TRBJ2-1. Germline V gene data show CDR1 as SGHDT and CDR2 as YYEEEE. This CDR3 region has 14 residues.

The chain links TRBV20-1 to TRBJ2-1; the TRBD2 assignment by TCRdb is unverifiable without DNA. The CDR3 consists of 21 residues. Per germline, CDR1 DFQATT and CDR2 SNEGSKA (reference sequence). The CDR3 reads CSARDTLEGASGSSSYNEQFF.

V and J are TRBV12-3 or TRBV12-4 and TRBJ2-5; as DNA is missing, the TRBD1 call by TCRdb cannot be tested. This CDR3 region has 13 residues. CDR3 protein: CASSPLGRDSQYF.

This rearrangement joins TRBV29-1 to TRBJ2-4. Germline V gene data show CDR1 as SQVTM and CDR2 as ANQGSEA. The CDR3 totals 13 residues. The CDR3 spells CSDLTLRGNIQYF.